The next 32 T cell receptor beta chains were all read from a single sample in a study of blood T cell repertoires in COVID-19. Measured with immunoSEQ multiplex PCR; TCRdb has only the in-frame clones, and not every one. The sample holds 340,000 or so clones; 65% to 90% are singletons and the top ten take roughly 4.2%. The source material was PBMCs or T cells enriched from blood (not recorded which). The receptor source for this set is a woman between 40 and 55 years old with acute COVID-19.

The rearrangement joins TRBV28 to TRBJ2-7, with TRBD2 identical over 7 bases. Germline V lookup: CDR1 MDHEN, CDR2 SYDVKM. J was trimmed by 0 bases and V by 8 bases; bases with no gene match: 4. The CDR3 is 13 residues long. The CDR3, as DNA: TGTGCCAGCGGGGACTATAGCTCCTACGAGCAGTACTTC. Its protein product is CASGDYSSYEQYF. The whole variable domain, filled in from reference TRBV28 and TRBJ2-7, reads DVKVTQSSRYLVKRTGEKVFLECVQDMDHENMFWYRQDPGLGLRLIYFSYDVKMKEKGDIPEGYSVSREKKERFSLILESASTNQTSMYLCASGDYSSYEQYFGPGTRLTVT.

The chain links TRBV28 to TRBJ1-3, with D possibly being TRBD1 (5 bases). Germline values: CDR1 MDHEN, CDR2 SYDVKM. Trimming removed 11 bases from V and 0 bases from J, with 14 bases in between. This CDR3 has 14 amino acids. The CDR3 DNA sequence: TGTGCCTGCCGTGACAGAAACTCTGGAAACACCATATATTTT. Translated, it gives CACRDRNSGNTIYF.

This rearrangement joins TRBV18 to TRBJ2-7; D remains unclear. Trimming took off 2 bases at V and 0 bases at J, with 14 bases between the two ends. CDR3 length: 16 amino acids. In germline, CDR1 is KGHSH, CDR2 LQKENI. Here the CDR3 reads CASSPNSPASSYEQYF. In DNA form, the CDR3 reads TGTGCCAGCTCACCAAACTCCCCCGCGAGCTCCTACGAGCAGTACTTC.

V is TRBV2 and J is TRBJ2-1; 13 nucleotides agree with TRBD2. V lost 5 bases and J lost 4; bases outside the gene matches: 14. CDR3 length equals 19 residues. Germline lookup yields CDR1 SNHLY and CDR2 FYNNEI. The CDR3: CASSRGLAGAAISYNEQFF. CDR3 nucleotides: TGTGCCAGCAGTAGAGGACTAGCGGGAGCCGCGATTAGTTACAATGAGCAGTTCTTC.

The chain joins TRBV5-4 to TRBJ2-3, with D perhaps matching TRBD1 (5 bases). The germline V gene has CDR1 SGHNT and CDR2 YYREEE (reference sequence). Trimming left V 3 bases short and J 1 base short, with 9 bases between. The CDR3 runs to 14 residues. The CDR3 spells CASSYDSRTDTQYF. For the CDR3, the DNA is TGTGCCAGCAGCTATGACAGTCGCACAGATACGCAGTATTTT.

Only one count was recorded for this clone. V usage is TRBV6-5 and J usage is TRBJ1-2; unclear D gene. The ends were cut back, 2 bases at V and 6 bases at J, with 13 bases in the middle. The CDR3 sequence is 14 residues long. CDR1 and CDR2 (germline): MNHEY, SVGAGI. This chain's CDR3 is CASSYLGHQDGYTF. DNA of the CDR3: TGTGCCAGCAGTTACCTTGGCCACCAGGATGGCTACACCTTC.

This chain links TRBV5-1 with TRBJ2-2, with 8 bases matching TRBD2. CDR1 is SGHRS, CDR2 YFSETQ, per germline. CDR3 length equals 16 residues. The V gene end was trimmed by 5 bases and the J gene end by 0 bases; junction bases not matched to a gene: 6. Here the CDR3 DNA reads TGCGCCAGCAGACAGACTAGCGCCGCGAACACCGGGGAGCTGTTTTTT. The encoded protein is CASRQTSAANTGELFF. Full variable domain (missing parts from reference TRBV5-1 and TRBJ2-2): KAGVTQTPRYLIKTRGQQVTLSCSPISGHRSVSWYQQTPGQGLQFLFEYFSETQRNKGNFPGRFSGRQFSNSRSEMNVSTLELGDSALYLCASRQTSAANTGELFFGEGSRLTVL.

The chain is built from TRBV5-1 and TRBJ2-1; 7 positions match TRBD2. V lost 4 bases, J lost 2 bases, and 6 bases stayed unmatched. The CDR3 is 15 amino acids. Germline V CDR1 and CDR2: SGHRS, YFSETQ. CDR3 coding DNA: TGCGCCAGCAGCCGCGGGAGTACTCCCTACAATGAGCAGTTCTTC. Translated, it gives CASSRGSTPYNEQFF.

This clone was observed a few times. The chain combines TRBV5-1 with TRBJ2-3, with TRBD2 identical over 7 bases. The CDR3 totals 16 residues. The germline V gene encodes CDR1 SGHRS and CDR2 YFSETQ. The V and J ends lost 0 bases and 5 bases, in that order; junction bases with no gene match: 9. CDR3 sequence reads: CASSLEAGLRVDTQYF. CDR3 nucleotide sequence: TGCGCCAGCAGCTTGGAAGCGGGGCTCCGGGTAGATACGCAGTATTTT.

This clone turned up a few times. The genes are TRBV19 and TRBJ1-3, with unresolved D. The CDR3 length is 17 residues. Looked up from germline, CDR1 is LNHDA and CDR2 is SQIVND (reference sequence). V gave up 7 bases and J gave up 0 bases, with 19 bases separating them. CDR3 nucleotides: TGTGCCAGTATAGGTGCGATGGGCCAGACCTCTGGAAACACCATATATTTT. Translation: CASIGAMGQTSGNTIYF.

This rearrangement joins TRBV18 to TRBJ2-1, with D maybe TRBD1 (5 bases). This CDR3 comprises 15 residues. The germline V and J ends were trimmed by 1 base and 5 bases, with 12 bases remaining between them. Germline CDR1 is KGHSH and CDR2 is LQKENI. As DNA, the CDR3 is TGTGCCAGCTCACCACTGGCAGGGTCTGACAATGAGCAGTTCTTC. This encodes CASSPLAGSDNEQFF.

This clone was seen just once. V usage is TRBV4-2 and J usage is TRBJ1-5; 10 bases are a match to TRBD1. The CDR3 spans 15 residues. Trimming removed 2 bases from V and 5 bases from J; junction bases left unmatched: 3. Germline V gives CDR1 LGHNA, CDR2 YNFKEQ. The CDR3 loop is CASSQRGQGDQPQHF. The CDR3 DNA follows: TGTGCCAGCAGCCAACGAGGACAGGGGGATCAGCCCCAGCATTTT.

The chain couples TRBV12-1 to TRBJ1-4; the table's D call of TRBD1 was not tested on the DNA. TRBV12-1 is designated a pseudogene. There are 16 residues in the CDR3. CDR3 DNA sequence: TGTGCCAGCAGCTTCTTACAGGGGATCACGAATGAAAAACTGTTTTTT. Translation: CASSFLQGITNEKLFF.

The V gene is TRBV28, the J gene TRBJ1-1; D is undetermined. From germline, CDR1 is MDHEN and CDR2 SYDVKM. V was pared by 1 base and J by 1 base, with 16 bases between. The length of the CDR3 is 17 residues. In DNA, the CDR3 is TGTGCCAGCAGTTTATTAGCGGGCGTGGGTCCGAACACTGAAGCTTTCTTT. Translated, it gives CASSLLAGVGPNTEAFF.

The V gene is TRBV27, the J gene TRBJ2-7, with TRBD1 as a possible D gene (6 bases). Germline V gives CDR1 MNHEY, CDR2 SMNVEV (reference sequence). This CDR3 region has 15 residues. The V and J ends lost 3 bases and 7 bases respectively, with 19 bases between them. CDR3 residues: CASSFFGTGLAEQYF. The CDR3 DNA reads TGTGCCAGCAGTTTTTTTGGTACAGGGCTCGCAGAGCAGTACTTC.

The chain's CDR3 is CASSRDRQGINTGELFF. In DNA, the CDR3 is TGTGCCAGCAGCCGAGACAGACAGGGGATTAACACCGGGGAGCTGTTTTTT. The chain joins TRBV27 to TRBJ2-2; TRBD1 matches 8 bases. This CDR3 has 17 residues. The V and J ends lost 6 bases and 2 bases, in that order; junction bases with no gene match: 11. CDR1 and CDR2 from the germline V gene are MNHEY and SMNVEV (reference sequence).

The rearrangement uses TRBV2 and TRBJ2-3, with 10 bases matching TRBD2. The V gene end was trimmed by 6 bases and the J gene end by 10 bases; junction bases not matched to a gene: 10. CDR3 length: 14 residues. Germline CDR1 and CDR2: SNHLY and FYNNEI. The CDR3 is CASRELAGSGPQYF. The CDR3 DNA reads as TGTGCCAGCAGGGAACTAGCGGGATCTGGTCCGCAGTATTTT.

The genes are TRBV15 and TRBJ1-5; D ambiguous. The CDR3 has 16 amino acids. The V gene lost 4 bases and the J gene lost 0 bases, with 13 bases spanning the gap. The germline gives CDR1 LNHNV, CDR2 YYDKDF (reference sequence). CDR3 sequence (DNA): TGTGCCACCAGCACAATGCCTAACTTTAGCAATCAGCCCCAGCATTTT. Amino acid sequence: CATSTMPNFSNQPQHF.

The chain combines TRBV7-2 with TRBJ1-2, with D perhaps TRBD1 (5 bases). CDR3 length: 16 amino acids. V was shortened by 3 bases and J by 6 bases, with 20 bases between the two germline ends. Germline V gives CDR1 SGHTA, CDR2 FQGNSA. The CDR3 loop is CASSFRQGGKLDGYTF. CDR3 nucleotides: TGTGCCAGCAGCTTTCGGCAGGGAGGAAAACTGGATGGCTACACCTTC.

The V and J genes are TRBV25-1 and TRBJ1-2; 10 positions match TRBD1. CDR1 and CDR2 from the germline V gene are MGHDK and SYGVNS. V was pared by 5 bases and J by 5 bases, with 8 bases of the junction left unmatched. The CDR3 loop spans 15 amino acids. The CDR3 DNA sequence: TGTGCCAGCAGTAGGGGGACAGGGGCCAGTTATGGCTACACCTTC. Protein sequence: CASSRGTGASYGYTF.

V usage is TRBV28 and J usage is TRBJ1-6, with D maybe TRBD1 (5 bases). The germline V gene encodes CDR1 MDHEN and CDR2 SYDVKM. V shed 2 bases and J shed 7 bases, with 15 bases lying between them. The CDR3 covers 16 residues. CDR3 sequence reads: CASSLPGKLGNSPLHF. The CDR3, as DNA: TGTGCCAGCAGTTTACCAGGGAAATTGGGCAATTCACCCCTCCACTTT.

The chain combines TRBV5-1 with TRBJ1-2; D perhaps matches TRBD1 (6 bases). CDR1 is SGHRS and CDR2 is YFSETQ in the germline V gene. V lost 4 bases and J 4 bases, leaving 17 bases between the germline ends. This CDR3 has 15 amino acids. This chain's CDR3 is CASSATSGQSYGYTF. The CDR3 bases are TGCGCCAGCAGCGCGACATCGGGACAAAGCTATGGCTACACCTTC.

Details on this clone: Different DNA sequences within this sample yield the same CDR3. The V and J genes are TRBV6-5 and TRBJ1-3; no clear D gene. The germline V gene encodes CDR1 MNHEY and CDR2 SVGAGI. Trimming left V 2 bases short and J 8 bases short, with 10 bases between. This CDR3 is built from 13 residues. The CDR3 is CASSYRPADTIYF. The CDR3, as DNA: TGTGCCAGCAGTTACCGCCCTGCAGACACCATATATTTT.

The chain uses TRBV19 and TRBJ2-3; a possible D gene is TRBD2 (6 bases). From germline, CDR1 is LNHDA and CDR2 SQIVND (reference sequence). The CDR3 is made up of 15 amino acids. V was shortened by 3 bases and J by 1 base, with 11 bases between the two germline ends. The CDR3 nucleotides read TGTGCCAGTAGTATGTGGAGGGAACGCACAGATACGCAGTATTTT. Its protein product is CASSMWRERTDTQYF.

The chain combines TRBV6-5 with TRBJ1-3; TRBD1 matches 7 bases. Germline V gene lookup returns CDR1 MNHEY and CDR2 SVGAGI. V shed 6 bases and J 1 base; nucleotides not matched to a gene: 6. There are 15 residues in the CDR3. DNA for the CDR3: TGTGCCAGCAGCGACCAGGGGGTATCTGGAAACACCATATATTTT. Protein: CASSDQGVSGNTIYF.

The rearrangement uses TRBV2 and TRBJ1-5, with D possibly being TRBD1 (5 bases). Trimming stripped 0 bases from V and 6 bases from J, with 6 bases between. CDR3 size: 13 residues. Per the germline V gene, CDR1 is SNHLY and CDR2 is FYNNEI. The DNA of the CDR3 is TGTGCCAGCAGTGAAGCGGGGGGTCAGCCCCAGCATTTT. As protein: CASSEAGGQPQHF.

This chain joins TRBV28 and TRBJ2-7; a weak D match, TRBD2 (6 bases). Trimming removed 8 bases at V and 3 bases at J, with 11 bases between. Germline V CDR1 and CDR2: MDHEN, SYDVKM. The CDR3 is 12 amino acids. The CDR3 region has the DNA TGTGCCAGCGGCCCGGGAGTCTACGAGCAGTACTTC. Protein: CASGPGVYEQYF.

V gene TRBV2 combines with J gene TRBJ1-1; TRBD1 might be the D (5 bases). The germline CDR1 and CDR2 sequences are SNHLY and FYNNEI. Trimming removed 6 bases at V and 2 bases at J, with 31 bases between. This CDR3 comprises 20 residues. CDR3: CASRSYSDVGRALINTEAFF. The CDR3 DNA reads TGTGCCAGCAGGAGCTACTCGGACGTGGGCAGGGCCCTAATAAACACTGAAGCTTTCTTT.

The gene calls are TRBV7-3 and TRBJ2-3, with D possibly being TRBD2 (6 bases). Germline V gene lookup returns CDR1 SGHTA and CDR2 FQGTGA. This CDR3 region has 13 residues. Trimming left V 5 bases short and J 14 bases short, with 20 bases between. The CDR3 spells CASSLSQGGNLYF. Written as DNA, the CDR3 is TGTGCCAGCAGCCTCTCCCAGGGCGGGAATTTGTATTTT.

This clone showed up just once. This chain links TRBV5-1 with TRBJ1-2; a possible D gene is TRBD1 (6 bases). Germline V CDR1 and CDR2: SGHRS, YFSETQ. Trimming took 0 bases from V and 4 from J, leaving 16 bases between them. The CDR3 consists of 16 residues. For the CDR3, the DNA is TGCGCCAGCAGCTTGGGAGCTCAGGGGATCTTCTATGGCTACACCTTC. Amino acid sequence: CASSLGAQGIFYGYTF.

This clone appeared a few times. V gene TRBV5-4 combines with J gene TRBJ1-6; no clear D. CDR3 length equals 15 residues. V was cut by 0 bases and J by 2 bases, with 6 bases left in between. In germline, CDR1 is SGHNT, CDR2 YYREEE (reference sequence). The CDR3 sequence: CASSLDPTYNSPLHF. The CDR3 bases are TGTGCCAGCAGCTTGGATCCTACCTATAATTCACCCCTCCACTTT.

The chain has TRBV6-1 and TRBJ1-6; D is unresolved. In germline, CDR1 is MNHNS, CDR2 SASEGT. This CDR3 has 15 amino acids. Trimming took off 2 bases at V and 7 bases at J, with 12 bases between the two ends. Here the CDR3 reads CASSETPGLNSPLHF. Here the CDR3 DNA reads TGTGCCAGCAGTGAAACTCCAGGATTAAATTCACCCCTCCACTTT.